This entry is about one TCR beta chain. CDR3 size: 14 residues. V was cut by 1 base and J by 3 bases, with 9 bases left in between. The germline gives CDR1 LGHDT, CDR2 YNNKEL (reference sequence). Sequencing used immunoSEQ multiplex PCR; TCRdb keeps in-frame clones, though not all of them. The sample has approximately 220,000 clones; 86% are singletons. Individuals drawn from 20 to 25 US areas were about 18 to 90 years old. Participant-given clinical history determined each cohort assignment. The data are from a study of blood T cell repertoires in COVID-19. About the research overall: PBMCs, B-cell-depleted T cells, or T cells provided the cDNA or gDNA that made up the material.

The clonotype comes from a woman aged 25 to 45 who had been exposed to COVID-19. The gene calls are TRBV3-1 (or the pseudogene TRBV3-2) and TRBJ1-2; perhaps TRBD1 as D (5 bases). Input material: PBMCs or T cells enriched from blood (not recorded which). The CDR3 here is CASSQGQTYYGYTF. CDR3 DNA sequence: TGTGCCAGCAGCCAAGGACAGACTTACTATGGCTACACCTTC.